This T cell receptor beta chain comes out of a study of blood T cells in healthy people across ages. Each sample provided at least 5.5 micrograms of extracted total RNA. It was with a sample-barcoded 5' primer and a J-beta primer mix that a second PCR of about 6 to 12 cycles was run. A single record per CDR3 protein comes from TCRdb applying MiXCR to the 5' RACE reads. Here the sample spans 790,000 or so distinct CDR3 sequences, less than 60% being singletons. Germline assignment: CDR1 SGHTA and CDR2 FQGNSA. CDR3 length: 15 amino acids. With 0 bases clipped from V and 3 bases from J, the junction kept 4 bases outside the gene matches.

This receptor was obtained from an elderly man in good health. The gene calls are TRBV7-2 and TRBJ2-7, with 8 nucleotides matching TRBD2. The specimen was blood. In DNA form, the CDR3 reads TGTGCCAGCAGCTTAGCTAGCGGGATCAACTACGAGCAGTACTTC. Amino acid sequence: CASSLASGINYEQYF.